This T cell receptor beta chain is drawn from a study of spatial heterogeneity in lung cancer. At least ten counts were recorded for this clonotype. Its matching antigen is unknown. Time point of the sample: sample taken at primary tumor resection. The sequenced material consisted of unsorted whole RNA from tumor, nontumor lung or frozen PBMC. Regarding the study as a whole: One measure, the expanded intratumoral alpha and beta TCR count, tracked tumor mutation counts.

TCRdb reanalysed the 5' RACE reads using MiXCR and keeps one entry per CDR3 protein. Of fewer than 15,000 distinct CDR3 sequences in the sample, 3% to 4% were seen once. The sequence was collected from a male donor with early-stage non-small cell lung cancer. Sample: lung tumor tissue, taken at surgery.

CDR3: CASSALGGYNEQFF. CDR3 bases: TGTGCCAGCAGCGCCCTTGGGGGCTACAATGAGCAGTTCTTC. The chain combines TRBV9 with TRBJ2-1; D tentatively reads TRBD1 or TRBD2 (5 bases each). Germline CDR1 SGDLS, CDR2 YYNGEE. CDR3 size: 14 residues. V dropped 3 bases and J dropped 3 bases, with 10 bases sitting between them.